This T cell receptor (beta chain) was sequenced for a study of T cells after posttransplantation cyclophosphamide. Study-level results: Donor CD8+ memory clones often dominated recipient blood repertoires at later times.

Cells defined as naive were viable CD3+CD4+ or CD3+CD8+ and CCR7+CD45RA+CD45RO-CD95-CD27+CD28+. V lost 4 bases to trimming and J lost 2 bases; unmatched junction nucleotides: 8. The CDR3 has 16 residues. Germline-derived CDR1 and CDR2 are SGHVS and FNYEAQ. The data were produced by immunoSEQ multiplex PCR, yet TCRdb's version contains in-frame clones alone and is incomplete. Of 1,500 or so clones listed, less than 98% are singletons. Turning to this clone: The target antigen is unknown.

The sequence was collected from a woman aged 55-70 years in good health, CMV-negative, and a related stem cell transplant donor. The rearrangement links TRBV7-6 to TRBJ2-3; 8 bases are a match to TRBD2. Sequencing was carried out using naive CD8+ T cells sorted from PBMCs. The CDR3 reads CASSSVLAAHTDTQYF. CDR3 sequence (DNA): TGTGCCAGCAGCTCCGTACTAGCGGCCCACACAGATACGCAGTATTTT.